Presented here are 3 T cell receptor beta chains from one specimen sequenced in a study of PD-1 blockade in classical Hodgkin lymphoma. Only in-frame clones appear in the TCRdb table, and some are missing; sequencing was by immunoSEQ multiplex PCR. The sample contains some 39,000 clones, 78% of which appear only once. Indicated time point: cycle 4 day 1 (C4D1), after more than five weeks of nivolumab. Each patient relapsed following autologous stem cell transplantation, and prior brentuximab vedotin exposure differed. The material sequenced was peripheral blood mononuclear cells (PBMCs), taken before the fourth cycle of nivolumab. These receptors were obtained from a human donor with classical Hodgkin lymphoma.

The genes are TRBV7-2 and TRBJ2-5; 9 nucleotides line up with TRBD1. The germline gives CDR1 SGHTA, CDR2 FQGNSA. CDR3 length: 13 amino acids. The V segment lost 3 bases and the J segment 5 bases; nucleotides outside the gene matches: 1. The CDR3 nucleotides read TGTGCCAGCAGCTTCGGGACAGGGGAGACCCAGTACTTC. It codes for CASSFGTGETQYF.

The rearrangement joins TRBV4-3 to TRBJ1-1; no clear D. V shed 1 base and J shed 2 bases, with 17 bases lying between them. Germline CDR1 is LGHNA and CDR2 is YSLEER. This CDR3 is 17 amino acids long. As DNA, the CDR3 is TGCGCCAGCAGCCAAGTGACGGGAATCAGGTTAAACACTGAAGCTTTCTTT. It encodes CASSQVTGIRLNTEAFF.

V and J are TRBV2 and TRBJ1-5; TRBD1 might be the D (5 bases). Germline assignment: CDR1 SNHLY and CDR2 FYNNEI. V was shortened by 6 bases and J by 2 bases, with 11 bases between the two germline ends. The CDR3 totals 14 residues. The CDR3 region is CASRRDAGNQPQHF. CDR3 sequence (DNA): TGTGCCAGCAGACGGGACGCAGGCAATCAGCCCCAGCATTTT.